A selection of T cell receptor beta chains follows, all from one sample in a study of blood T cell repertoires in COVID-19. Profiled with immunoSEQ multiplex PCR; TCRdb holds only in-frame clones, not every one. Here the sample spans fewer than 300,000 clones, about nine tenths being singletons. The sequenced material came from PBMCs or T cells enriched from blood (not recorded which). Receptor source: a young man who had recovered from COVID-19. CDR3s include the opening cysteine and the closing phenylalanine or tryptophan. Fields, in order: V gene, J gene, CDR3 protein.

TRBV5-1,TRBJ1-5,CASSATGNSNQPQHF
TRBV27,TRBJ2-7,CASSLRNRGFDEQYF
TRBV20-1,TRBJ2-1,CSAVNNEQFF
TRBV5-4,TRBJ2-1,CASSLLQGDNEQFF
TRBV7-2,TRBJ2-3,CASSTYGTSGRWTDTQYF
TRBV6-1,TRBJ1-5,CASSERGPGNQPQHF
TRBV4-1,TRBJ2-4,CASSQEGHAKNIQYF
TRBV5-1,TRBJ2-5,CASIWSGGNQETQYF
TRBV7-9,TRBJ2-7,CASSLGGLRAYEQYF
TRBV12-3/TRBV12-4,TRBJ2-1,CASSLLGDEQFF
TRBV28,TRBJ1-3,CASKRPSGNTIYF